This paragraph covers one T cell receptor (beta chain) sequence. The data originate from a study of OX40 agonist ivuxolimab in advanced cancers. CDR1 WSHSY and CDR2 SAAADI come from the germline V gene. Deletions cut 5 bases from V and 4 bases from J, with 16 bases between. This CDR3 contains 15 residues. TCRdb's table, derived via immunoSEQ multiplex PCR, lists solely in-frame clones and lacks some. The table includes 53,000 or so clones, approximately 84% detected once. The sequenced sample was CD4+ or CD8+ T cells sorted from blood, obtained in a trial of the OX40 agonist ivuxolimab. J is TRBJ2-3 and V is TRBV10-2, with D tentatively TRBD1 (6 bases). This TCR was recovered from an adult with an advanced solid tumor such as melanoma, head and neck, liver or kidney cancer. The DNA for the CDR3 is TGCGCCAGCAGTACTTTATACAGGGCCCCAGATACGCAGTATTTT. As protein: CASSTLYRAPDTQYF.